The 19 T cell receptor beta chains reported below all come from one sample, sequenced in a study of blood T cell repertoires in COVID-19. Produced via immunoSEQ multiplex PCR; TCRdb's table is partial and in-frame only. The sample has 120,000 or so clones; approximately 77% are singletons. Sample: peripheral blood. The receptor set was obtained from a human donor in a cohort sampled during active COVID-19.

CDR3 DNA sequence: TGTGCCTGGAGTGAGGCAGGGCAAGATGAAGCTTTCTTT. Amino acid sequence: CAWSEAGQDEAFF. The rearrangement uses TRBV30 and TRBJ1-1, with a weak D call TRBD1 (5 bases). The germline V gene encodes CDR1 GTSNPN and CDR2 SVGIG (reference sequence). The CDR3 covers 13 residues. V was pared by 1 base and J by 7 bases, with 13 bases between.

This chain joins TRBV5-1 and TRBJ2-2, with 12 positions matching TRBD2. This CDR3 is built from 18 residues. Per germline, CDR1 SGHRS and CDR2 YFSETQ. J gave up 2 bases and V 4 bases, and 9 bases lay outside the gene matches. In DNA, the CDR3 is TGCGCCAGCAGCCAATGGACTAGCGGGAACGGTAACACCGGGGAGCTGTTTTTT. Its protein is CASSQWTSGNGNTGELFF.

CDR3 amino acids: CASGMDRGANYGYTF. In DNA form, the CDR3 reads TGTGCCAGCGGGATGGACAGGGGTGCTAACTATGGCTACACCTTC. The gene calls are TRBV7-9 and TRBJ1-2; 9 bases are a match to TRBD1. The CDR3 runs to 15 residues. The V and J ends lost 8 bases and 0 bases, in that order; junction bases with no gene match: 7. Germline V CDR1 and CDR2: SEHNR, FQNEAQ (reference sequence).

The rearrangement links TRBV2 to TRBJ2-7; tentatively, D is TRBD1 (6 bases). The CDR3 runs 16 residues. Germline CDR1 and CDR2: SNHLY and FYNNEI. Trimming removed 10 bases at V and 2 bases at J, with 24 bases between. CDR3 amino acids: CATHYPPGHPTYEQYF. CDR3 bases: TGTGCCACCCATTACCCGCCGGGACACCCGACCTACGAGCAGTACTTC.

The chain recombines TRBV4-2 with TRBJ1-2, with D perhaps matching TRBD1 (5 bases). Trimming cost V 3 bases and J 3 bases, with 17 bases left between them. The length of the CDR3 is 16 residues. CDR1 LGHNA and CDR2 YNFKEQ come from the germline V gene. CDR3 protein: CASSHAGQGRDYGYTF. CDR3 in DNA: TGTGCCAGCAGCCACGCCGGTCAGGGAAGAGACTATGGCTACACCTTC.

V usage is TRBV28 and J usage is TRBJ2-7; 9 bases match TRBD1. The CDR3 loop spans 14 amino acids. V dropped 2 bases and J dropped 7; count of bases not matched to a gene: 6. CDR1 is MDHEN and CDR2 is SYDVKM in the germline V gene. CDR3 sequence (DNA): TGTGCCAGCAGTTTAACAGGGGGCTCGGAGGAGCAGTACTTC. Amino acids: CASSLTGGSEEQYF.

This clone showed up just once. The V gene is TRBV3-1 (or the pseudogene TRBV3-2), the J gene TRBJ1-1; perhaps TRBD1 as D (5 bases). The V gene's germline CDR1 is LGHDT and CDR2 YNNKEL (reference sequence). This CDR3 is built from 11 residues. The germline V and J ends were trimmed by 3 bases and 11 bases, with 10 bases remaining between them. In nucleotides, the CDR3 is TGTGCCAGCAGCCAGGGGGGGTTTGCTTTCTTT. Translating gives CASSQGGFAFF.

The chain carries TRBV9 and TRBJ1-1; no clear D. Germline CDR1 is SGDLS and CDR2 is YYNGEE. V shed 4 bases and J shed 1 base, with 8 bases lying between them. There are 13 residues in the CDR3. The CDR3 loop reads CASSPRQNTEAFF. The CDR3 DNA sequence: TGTGCCAGCAGCCCTCGACAGAACACTGAAGCTTTCTTT.

The chain has TRBV6-5 and TRBJ2-7, with 9 nucleotides matching TRBD1. The CDR3 is 14 residues long. Germline V CDR1 and CDR2: MNHEY, SVGAGI. The junction had 2 bases not matched to a gene; V was cut back by 2 bases and J by 3 bases. CDR3 in DNA: TGTGCCAGCAGTTACCGGGGACAGGGCTACGAGCAGTACTTC. Protein product: CASSYRGQGYEQYF.

The gene calls are TRBV5-1 and TRBJ2-5; the match to TRBD2 covers 15 bases. J was trimmed by 7 bases and V by 3 bases; bases with no gene match: 4. The CDR3 has 15 residues. Germline assignment: CDR1 SGHRS and CDR2 YFSETQ. CDR3 sequence reads: CASSSGLAGGVTQYF. DNA of the CDR3: TGCGCCAGCAGCTCAGGACTAGCGGGAGGGGTGACCCAGTACTTC. Full variable domain (rest looked up from reference TRBV5-1 and TRBJ2-5): KAGVTQTPRYLIKTRGQQVTLSCSPISGHRSVSWYQQTPGQGLQFLFEYFSETQRNKGNFPGRFSGRQFSNSRSEMNVSTLELGDSALYLCASSSGLAGGVTQYFGPGTRLLVL.

The chain couples TRBV19 to TRBJ2-1, with TRBD2 identical over 11 bases. Trimming at V came to 6 bases and at J to 6 bases, leaving 4 bases not matched to a gene. The CDR3 loop spans 14 amino acids. Looked up from germline, CDR1 is LNHDA and CDR2 is SQIVND (reference sequence). The CDR3 protein is CASSGTSGINEQFF. CDR3 bases: TGTGCCAGTAGCGGGACTAGCGGAATCAATGAGCAGTTCTTC.

V usage is TRBV5-1 and J usage is TRBJ1-1; TRBD1 aligns across 8 bases. Trimming removed 1 base from V and 4 bases from J; junction bases left unmatched: 9. This CDR3 spans 16 amino acids. Germline V gives CDR1 SGHRS, CDR2 YFSETQ. CDR3 in DNA: TGCGCCAGCAGCTTGCGGCCAGGGGGCAAAAGCACTGAAGCTTTCTTT. Encoded protein: CASSLRPGGKSTEAFF.

This chain joins TRBV9 and TRBJ1-5; TRBD1 matches 7 bases. The V gene end was trimmed by 3 bases and the J gene end by 3 bases; junction bases not matched to a gene: 6. Germline assignment: CDR1 SGDLS and CDR2 YYNGEE. The length of the CDR3 is 15 residues. The CDR3 region has the DNA TGTGCCAGCAGCGCAGCCGGGACAGCCAATCAGCCCCAGCATTTT. Translating it yields CASSAAGTANQPQHF.

About this clone itself: Here the CDR3 omits its conserved ending phenylalanine or tryptophan, so a read error is the likely source. The DNA is left out, because the CDR3 cannot be placed on it with certainty; the CDR3 is given as TCRdb lists it. The chain combines TRBV20-1 with TRBJ2-7; the table assigns TRBD2, which was not confirmed against the DNA. A total of 11 residues make up the CDR3, ends included. Germline V CDR1 and CDR2: DFQATT, SNEGSKA (reference sequence). The CDR3 spells CSASPSHPNRL.

CDR3 sequence (DNA): TGTGCCAGCCTACGGACAGGGAAAGACCCGAGCTCCTACAATGAGCAGTTCTTC. Its protein is CASLRTGKDPSSYNEQFF. The chain recombines TRBV6-7 with TRBJ2-1; 8 nucleotides agree with TRBD1. TRBV6-7 is an open reading frame whose function is uncertain. CDR3 length: 18 amino acids. Unmatched junction bases numbered 15, after V lost 8 bases and J lost 0 bases.

V gene TRBV4-2 combines with J gene TRBJ2-7; D remains unclear. There are 15 residues in the CDR3. Trimming pared 1 base from V and 0 bases from J, leaving 10 bases between. Germline CDR1 LGHNA, CDR2 YNFKEQ. The CDR3, as DNA: TGTGCCAGCAGCCAAGGGGCAGAAAGCTCCTACGAGCAGTACTTC. It specifies CASSQGAESSYEQYF.

This sequence joins TRBV7-9 and TRBJ1-1; D remains unclear. Trimming removed 4 bases at V and 4 bases at J, with 7 bases between. Germline V gene data show CDR1 as SEHNR and CDR2 as FQNEAQ (reference sequence). CDR3 size: 12 residues. The CDR3 nucleotides read TGTGCCAGCAGCTCGGTTCGCACTGAAGCTTTCTTT. Translation gives CASSSVRTEAFF.

V usage is TRBV28 and J usage is TRBJ1-1; D possibly corresponds to TRBD1 (5 bases). Looked up from germline, CDR1 is MDHEN and CDR2 is SYDVKM. CDR3 length: 15 residues. V lost 0 bases to trimming and J lost 4 bases, with 12 bases between them. The CDR3, as DNA: TGTGCCAGCAGTTTATGGGGGAGGGGTCCCACTGAAGCTTTCTTT. This encodes CASSLWGRGPTEAFF. The variable domain in full, completed from reference TRBV28 and TRBJ1-1, reads DVKVTQSSRYLVKRTGEKVFLECVQDMDHENMFWYRQDPGLGLRLIYFSYDVKMKEKGDIPEGYSVSREKKERFSLILESASTNQTSMYLCASSLWGRGPTEAFFGQGTRLTVV.

The chain recombines TRBV30 with TRBJ1-5; perhaps TRBD1 as D (5 bases). V lost 0 bases and J 2 bases, leaving 14 bases between the germline ends. This CDR3 comprises 16 residues. CDR1 GTSNPN and CDR2 SVGIG come from the germline V gene (reference sequence). Here the CDR3 reads CAWSVSGGVGNQPQHF. The CDR3 coding sequence is TGTGCCTGGAGTGTAAGTGGAGGGGTCGGCAATCAGCCCCAGCATTTT.